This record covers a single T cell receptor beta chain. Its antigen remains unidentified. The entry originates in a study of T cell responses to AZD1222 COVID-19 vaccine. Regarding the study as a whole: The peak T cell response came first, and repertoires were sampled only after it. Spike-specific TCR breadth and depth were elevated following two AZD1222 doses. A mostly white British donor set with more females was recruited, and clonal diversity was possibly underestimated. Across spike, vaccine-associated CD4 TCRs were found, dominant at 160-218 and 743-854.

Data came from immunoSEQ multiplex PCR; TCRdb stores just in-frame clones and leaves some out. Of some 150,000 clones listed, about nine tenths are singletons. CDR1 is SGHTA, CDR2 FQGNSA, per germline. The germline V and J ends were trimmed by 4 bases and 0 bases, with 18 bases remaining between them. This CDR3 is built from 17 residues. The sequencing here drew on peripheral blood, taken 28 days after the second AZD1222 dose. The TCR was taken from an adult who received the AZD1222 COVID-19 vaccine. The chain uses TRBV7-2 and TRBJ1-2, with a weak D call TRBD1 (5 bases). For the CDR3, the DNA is TGTGCCAGCAGCTCGCGGACACCCACTTTTACTAACTATGGCTACACCTTC. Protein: CASSSRTPTFTNYGYTF.